The 26 T cell receptor beta chains listed next were all sequenced from one sample in a study of naive and memory T cell subsets. Two oligonucleotides, mixed equimolar, formed the beta constant-region primer covering TRBC1 and TRBC2. TCRdb reanalysed the UMI-ligation and nested PCR reads using MiXCR and keeps one entry per CDR3 protein. The data contain about 90,000 distinct CDR3 sequences, around 7% of them singletons. The sequenced sample consisted of central memory CD4+ T cells from blood. These receptors all come from a human donor in good health.

This clonotype was seen at least ten times. The chain recombines TRBV24-1 with TRBJ2-1; TRBD1 aligns across 12 bases. The CDR3 consists of 17 residues. Trimming removed 0 bases from V and 2 bases from J; junction bases left unmatched: 1. CDR1 is KGHDR and CDR2 is SFDVKD in the germline V gene. In nucleotides, the CDR3 is TGTGCCACCAGTGATTTGAGGGACAGGGGGCCCTACAATGAGCAGTTCTTC. Encoded protein: CATSDLRDRGPYNEQFF.

This clonotype was seen a handful of times. V is TRBV12-3 or TRBV12-4 and J is TRBJ2-7; D may be TRBD1 (6 bases). This CDR3 region has 13 residues. V was pared by 4 bases and J by 4 bases, with 11 bases between. Here the CDR3 reads CASSYTGYYEQYF. The DNA for the CDR3 is TGTGCCAGCAGTTACACAGGGTATTACGAGCAGTACTTC.

This clonotype has ten or more counts. The rearrangement links TRBV20-1 to TRBJ1-2; 8 bases agree with TRBD1. V lost 6 bases, J lost 8 bases, and 11 bases stayed unmatched. Germline CDR1 reads DFQATT; CDR2 reads SNEGSKA (reference sequence). This CDR3 comprises 13 residues. The CDR3 region is CSAPPPGGRGYTF. The CDR3 bases are TGCAGTGCCCCGCCCCCAGGGGGCCGAGGCTACACCTTC.

This clonotype was seen at least ten times. The chain recombines TRBV2 with TRBJ1-2; tentative D call: TRBD1 (5 bases). CDR1 is SNHLY, CDR2 FYNNEI, per germline. The CDR3 contains 14 residues. Trimming shortened V by 4 bases and J by 2 bases, and 11 bases separated the two germline ends. The CDR3 nucleotides are TGTGCCAGCAGTGGGCAGACAGCCAACTATGGCTACACCTTC. Translated, it gives CASSGQTANYGYTF.

At least ten counts were recorded for this clonotype. The chain links TRBV7-9 to TRBJ2-5; D not certain. Germline V gene data show CDR1 as SEHNR and CDR2 as FQNEAQ (reference sequence). CDR3 length: 14 residues. V lost 6 bases and J lost 1, with 12 bases in between. The CDR3 bases are TGTGCCAGCAGTCAAGCCGGCAGCCAAGAGACCCAGTACTTC. It is translated as CASSQAGSQETQYF.

This clonotype was seen ten or more times. The chain employs TRBV30 and TRBJ1-2, with TRBD1 identical over 7 bases. Germline V gives CDR1 GTSNPN, CDR2 SVGIG (reference sequence). The length of the CDR3 is 14 residues. Trimming at V came to 2 bases and at J to 4 bases, leaving 7 bases not matched to a gene. CDR3 region: CAWSRDRASYGYTF. In DNA form, the CDR3 reads TGTGCCTGGAGTCGGGACAGAGCAAGCTATGGCTACACCTTC.

This clonotype occurred a few times. The V gene is TRBV21-1, the J gene TRBJ1-1; the D call in the table, TRBD1, was not verified against the DNA. TRBV21-1 is an annotated pseudogene. The CDR3 extends over 15 amino acids. CDR3 amino acids: CASSKGRRGCTEAFF. The CDR3, as DNA: TGTGCCAGCAGCAAAGGGCGCCGGGGGTGTACTGAAGCTTTCTTT.

This clonotype was seen many times. The chain joins TRBV6-6 to TRBJ1-1; 8 bases align to TRBD1. The CDR3 contains 14 residues. J was trimmed by 2 bases and V by 5 bases; bases with no gene match: 4. CDR1 and CDR2 (germline): MNHNY, SVGAGI (reference sequence). The CDR3 sequence is CASSGRGHNTEAFF. The CDR3, as DNA: TGTGCCAGCAGTGGCAGGGGGCACAACACTGAAGCTTTCTTT.

This clonotype was picked up a small number of times. CDR3 region: CASSLGSWGPFF. The DNA of the CDR3 is TGTGCCAGCAGTCTAGGGTCTTGGGGACCGTTCTTC. The V and J genes are TRBV2 and TRBJ2-1; the D call may be TRBD1 or TRBD2 (5 bases each). Germline CDR1 SNHLY, CDR2 FYNNEI. The length of the CDR3 is 12 residues. V lost 5 bases, J lost 15 bases, and 17 bases lay in between.

This chain uses TRBV29-1 with TRBJ2-4, with D possibly matching TRBD1 (7 bases). The CDR3 is 14 amino acids. Germline assignment: CDR1 SQVTM and CDR2 ANQGSEA. Trimming removed 7 bases at V and 9 bases at J, with 22 bases between. CDR3: CSATGTGLEGIQYF. CDR3 sequence (DNA): TGCAGCGCGACAGGGACTGGCTTGGAGGGCATTCAGTACTTC.

This clonotype was seen repeatedly, ten times or more. CDR3 coding DNA: TGTGCCACCAGTACGGGGTTCCCCTACAATGAGCAGTTCTTC. Translating it yields CATSTGFPYNEQFF. The chain employs TRBV24-1 and TRBJ2-1, with a tentative D call TRBD2 (5 bases). The CDR3 consists of 14 residues. With 6 bases removed from V and 2 bases from J, the gap between germline ends came to 10 bases. CDR1 and CDR2 from the germline V gene are KGHDR and SFDVKD.

This clonotype appeared a few times. The chain links TRBV10-3 to TRBJ2-3; TRBD2 agrees at 7 bases. This CDR3 contains 12 residues. Germline V CDR1 and CDR2: ENHRY, SYGVKD. Trimming removed 10 bases from V and 3 bases from J; junction bases left unmatched: 4. CDR3 region: CASGSRTDTQYF. In DNA, the CDR3 is TGTGCCAGCGGGAGTCGTACAGATACGCAGTATTTT.

Of note for this clonotype: A much bigger clone sits one base away, suggesting this may be a read error. The chain is built from TRBV27 and TRBJ1-2, with D possibly being TRBD1 (6 bases). Germline V gene lookup returns CDR1 MNHEY and CDR2 SMNVEV (reference sequence). The CDR3 extends over 14 amino acids. The DNA for the CDR3 is TGTGCCTGCAGTTTATCGGGACAAATAAGGGGCTACACCTTC. Residues: CACSLSGQIRGYTF.

DNA of the CDR3: TGTGCCAGCAGCTCGCGAGCCGATAGTGCAGATACGCAGTATTTT. Translated, it gives CASSSRADSADTQYF. The chain is built from TRBV5-5 and TRBJ2-3, with no clear D. Looked up from germline, CDR1 is SGHKS and CDR2 is YYEKEE (reference sequence). The V and J ends lost 3 bases and 4 bases respectively, with 15 bases between them. The CDR3 is 15 amino acids.

V gene TRBV5-4 combines with J gene TRBJ2-4, with 7 bases lining up with TRBD1. The CDR3 contains 15 residues. Germline CDR1 and CDR2: SGHNT and YYREEE (reference sequence). With V trimmed by 4 bases and J by 8 bases, 12 bases remained unmatched. This chain's CDR3 is CASSPLSGTDDIQYF. The CDR3, as DNA: TGTGCCAGCAGCCCGCTAAGTGGGACAGATGACATTCAGTACTTC. Filled out from reference TRBV5-4 and TRBJ2-4, the complete variable domain reads ETGVTQSPTHLIKTRGQQVTLRCSSQSGHNTVSWYQQALGQGPQFIFQYYREEENGRGNFPPRFSGLQFPNYSSELNVNALELDDSALYLCASSPLSGTDDIQYFGAGTRLSVL.

The chain is built from TRBV6-2 or TRBV6-3 and TRBJ2-4; 7 nucleotides match TRBD1. The junction had 14 bases not matched to a gene; V was cut back by 6 bases and J by 9 bases. Germline-derived CDR1 and CDR2 are MNHEY and SVGEGT. This CDR3 comprises 15 residues. CDR3: CASSPGRTGGTIQYF. CDR3 bases: TGTGCCAGCAGCCCCGGACGGACAGGAGGTACCATTCAGTACTTC.

This clonotype was observed at least ten times. V is TRBV20-1 and J is TRBJ2-7; D remains unclear. V lost 0 bases, J lost 1 base, and 13 bases lay in between. Germline V gives CDR1 DFQATT, CDR2 SNEGSKA (reference sequence). The CDR3 has 15 amino acids. CDR3 protein: CSARDPRARSYEQYF. The CDR3 nucleotides are TGCAGTGCTAGAGATCCAAGGGCTCGGTCCTACGAGCAGTACTTC.

This clonotype was seen repeatedly, ten times or more. The gene calls are TRBV7-2 and TRBJ1-2, with TRBD1 identical over 11 bases. The CDR3 covers 16 residues. Germline assignment: CDR1 SGHTA and CDR2 FQGNSA. The junction had 11 bases not matched to a gene; V was cut back by 5 bases and J by 6 bases. This CDR3 reads CASSPNGQGARHGYTF. Here the CDR3 DNA reads TGTGCCAGCAGCCCGAACGGACAGGGGGCGCGGCATGGCTACACCTTC.

Ten or more counts support this clonotype. V is TRBV3-1 and J is TRBJ1-1; 7 bases are a match to TRBD1. V was pared by 4 bases and J by 1 base, with 6 bases of the junction left unmatched. Germline V gives CDR1 LGHDT, CDR2 YNNKEL (reference sequence). This CDR3 contains 15 residues. For the CDR3, the DNA is TGTGCCAGCAGCCCGGGCAGGGGGAAGAACACTGAAGCTTTCTTT. Translation gives CASSPGRGKNTEAFF.

In this sample, this clonotype turned up many times. V is TRBV19 and J is TRBJ2-4; 11 bases map to TRBD2. V was clipped by 7 bases and J by 2 bases; unmatched bases: 7. CDR1 and CDR2 from the germline V gene are LNHDA and SQIVND (reference sequence). The CDR3 covers 16 residues. CDR3 amino acids: CASTPSGRRTKNIQYF. In DNA form, the CDR3 reads TGTGCCAGTACCCCTAGCGGGAGGAGGACCAAAAACATTCAGTACTTC.

This clonotype was seen many times. This chain connects TRBV5-1 to TRBJ1-1; no firm D call. CDR1 is SGHRS and CDR2 is YFSETQ in the germline V gene. The V gene lost 7 bases and the J gene lost 6 bases, with 16 bases spanning the gap. The CDR3 has 13 residues. Here the CDR3 DNA reads TGCGCCAGCGGATCCTCCGGGAGGGCTGAAGCTTTCTTT. This sequence encodes CASGSSGRAEAFF.

This clonotype was counted between two and nine times. This chain links TRBV2 with TRBJ1-5; 10 positions match TRBD1. The V gene's germline CDR1 is SNHLY and CDR2 FYNNEI. V trimming: 8 bases; J trimming: 4 bases; junction bases outside the gene matches: 5. The CDR3 loop spans 14 amino acids. The CDR3 DNA is TGTGCCAGCGGGGGACAGGGGCCTAATCAGCCCCAGCATTTT. The encoded protein is CASGGQGPNQPQHF.

This chain uses TRBV14 with TRBJ1-2, with TRBD1 matching over 7 bases. Trimming cost V 5 bases and J 8 bases; bases outside gene matches: 14. The CDR3 runs to 15 residues. CDR1 is SGHDN, CDR2 FVKESK, per germline. The CDR3 reads CASSSAYDRVGGYTF. The CDR3 DNA follows: TGTGCCAGCAGCTCTGCTTATGACAGGGTAGGAGGCTACACCTTC.

This clonotype was found many times. The chain couples TRBV12-3 or TRBV12-4 to TRBJ1-4; D not resolved. The V and J ends lost 8 bases and 5 bases respectively, with 15 bases between them. This CDR3 is 14 amino acids long. CDR3 sequence (DNA): TGTGCCAGCGGCTCCGGACGGTCCAATGAAAAACTGTTTTTT. This translates into CASGSGRSNEKLFF.

This chain joins TRBV30 and TRBJ1-4, with D hard to call. Trimming shortened V by 3 bases and J by 7 bases, and 21 bases separated the two germline ends. Germline CDR1 and CDR2: GTSNPN and SVGIG (reference sequence). This CDR3 region has 16 residues. The CDR3 DNA sequence: TGTGCCTGGAGCTTCGGACCCTACTCGACAACTGAAAAACTGTTTTTT. Translated: CAWSFGPYSTTEKLFF.

This clonotype was detected only a few times. This sequence joins TRBV14 and TRBJ2-1; the D is unclear. The CDR3 spans 18 residues. Trimming stripped 0 bases from V and 5 bases from J, with 20 bases between. The germline gives CDR1 SGHDN, CDR2 FVKESK. The DNA for the CDR3 is TGTGCCAGCAGCCAAGAGAGGTCGACCCCGAAATACGACAATGAGCAGTTCTTC. This translates into CASSQERSTPKYDNEQFF.